Listed below are T cell receptor beta chains from one sample, sequenced in a study of T cells in Graves' hyperthyroidism and ophthalmopathy. TCRdb independently ran MiXCR on the multiplex PCR reads; one entry per CDR3 protein. The profile shows almost 600,000 distinct CDR3 sequences, around 13% of them singletons. Material for sequencing was blood. Source of these receptors: a woman aged 25 to 39 with Graves' hyperthyroidism that later progressed to Graves' ophthalmopathy. Both conserved end residues are trimmed from each CDR3. Each record gives: V gene, J gene, CDR3 protein.

V gene: TRBV9; J gene: TRBJ1-1; CDR3 protein: ASSWDRGTEAF
V gene: TRBV29-1; J gene: TRBJ1-2; CDR3 protein: SVMGPGVGSYT
V gene: TRBV12-3/TRBV12-4; J gene: TRBJ1-1; CDR3 protein: ASTPARGPGTEAF
V gene: TRBV12-3/TRBV12-4; J gene: TRBJ2-2; CDR3 protein: ASSLAELRAGELF
V gene: TRBV20-1; J gene: TRBJ1-1; CDR3 protein: SASQALEAF
V gene: TRBV28; J gene: TRBJ2-2; CDR3 protein: ASSYLVDLGTGELF
V gene: TRBV12-3/TRBV12-4; J gene: TRBJ2-2; CDR3 protein: ASPPGGTGELF
V gene: TRBV2; J gene: TRBJ2-4; CDR3 protein: ASRGGGTMTKNIQY
V gene: TRBV6-1; J gene: TRBJ2-1; CDR3 protein: ASRSIAGGKNNEQF
V gene: TRBV10-3; J gene: TRBJ2-3; CDR3 protein: TSTSGRTDTQY
V gene: TRBV7-3; J gene: TRBJ1-6; CDR3 protein: ASSSTNEGHDNSPLH
V gene: TRBV4-2; J gene: TRBJ1-1; CDR3 protein: ASSQTGQTNTEAF
V gene: TRBV25-1; J gene: TRBJ2-3; CDR3 protein: ASSAASGPSTDTQY
V gene: TRBV2; J gene: TRBJ1-6; CDR3 protein: ASSLQDRDSPLH
V gene: TRBV12-5; J gene: TRBJ2-7; CDR3 protein: ASTKRPEDEQY
V gene: TRBV7-2; J gene: TRBJ2-1; CDR3 protein: ASSLLGLAEIYNEQF
V gene: TRBV7-2; J gene: TRBJ2-1; CDR3 protein: ASLERTTYNEQF
V gene: TRBV27; J gene: TRBJ2-3; CDR3 protein: ASSFLAGHTDTQY
V gene: TRBV20-1; J gene: TRBJ2-5; CDR3 protein: SALRWGPETQY
V gene: TRBV20-1; J gene: TRBJ1-2; CDR3 protein: SAPDRVNYGYT
V gene: TRBV20-1; J gene: TRBJ2-1; CDR3 protein: SARALTGTSGSRNEQF
V gene: TRBV10-3; J gene: TRBJ1-5; CDR3 protein: AITRDLYQPQH
V gene: TRBV20-1; J gene: TRBJ2-5; CDR3 protein: SARPQETQY
V gene: TRBV7-2; J gene: TRBJ2-5; CDR3 protein: ASSLAGAGGETQY
V gene: TRBV30; J gene: TRBJ2-7; CDR3 protein: AWSSAGGFVYEQY
V gene: TRBV3-1; J gene: TRBJ1-3; CDR3 protein: ASGIRGREHTIY
V gene: TRBV19; J gene: TRBJ1-2; CDR3 protein: ASDRREAQGGYT
V gene: TRBV5-5; J gene: TRBJ1-5; CDR3 protein: ASSLEVRNQPQH
V gene: TRBV6-5; J gene: TRBJ2-1; CDR3 protein: ASFSGTSGRGEQF
V gene: TRBV7-9; J gene: TRBJ1-1; CDR3 protein: ASSGQTGSGTEAF
V gene: TRBV24-1; J gene: TRBJ2-3; CDR3 protein: ATSRTTSTDTQY
V gene: TRBV27; J gene: TRBJ1-2; CDR3 protein: ASSDQGPLYGYT
V gene: TRBV19; J gene: TRBJ2-7; CDR3 protein: ASSIGRAYEQY
V gene: TRBV19; J gene: TRBJ2-1; CDR3 protein: ASRFSASQLGEQF
V gene: TRBV24-1; J gene: TRBJ2-3; CDR3 protein: ATSGGDPDTQY
V gene: TRBV6-1; J gene: TRBJ2-1; CDR3 protein: ASSRPSSGSDEQF
V gene: TRBV28; J gene: TRBJ2-7; CDR3 protein: ASSPPAYEQY
V gene: TRBV19; J gene: TRBJ1-2; CDR3 protein: ASSEDRDYGYT
V gene: TRBV29-1; J gene: TRBJ2-2; CDR3 protein: SVGQGANTGELF
V gene: TRBV28; J gene: TRBJ1-5; CDR3 protein: ASSSPPVQVAQH
V gene: TRBV27; J gene: TRBJ1-2; CDR3 protein: ASSPPGVGPYGYT
V gene: TRBV12-3/TRBV12-4; J gene: TRBJ1-5; CDR3 protein: ASRKGSNQPQH
V gene: TRBV4-1; J gene: TRBJ2-5; CDR3 protein: ASSQVWGSGETQY
V gene: TRBV7-9; J gene: TRBJ1-4; CDR3 protein: ASSLGGIDNEKLF
V gene: TRBV30; J gene: TRBJ1-2; CDR3 protein: ACPFGVYGYT
V gene: TRBV29-1; J gene: TRBJ1-2; CDR3 protein: SVETGDYGYT
V gene: TRBV28; J gene: TRBJ1-1; CDR3 protein: ASSLAVPGNTEAF
V gene: TRBV20-1; J gene: TRBJ2-7; CDR3 protein: SATDTLLGEQY
V gene: TRBV20-1; J gene: TRBJ2-6; CDR3 protein: SARGQGASGANVLT
V gene: TRBV2; J gene: TRBJ1-5; CDR3 protein: ASSVSGYSNQPQH
V gene: TRBV7-2; J gene: TRBJ1-5; CDR3 protein: ASSLAPGLMNQPQH
V gene: TRBV29-1; J gene: TRBJ1-1; CDR3 protein: SVGAGTSTEAF
V gene: TRBV12-3/TRBV12-4; J gene: TRBJ1-1; CDR3 protein: ASSFRPDGNTEAF
V gene: TRBV18; J gene: TRBJ1-5; CDR3 protein: ASSLQQSNQPQH